Below, one TCR beta chain is given with its context. Its antigen is currently not known. Nothing much larger sits one base from this clone, and base qualities are not available. PBMCs were isolated by density centrifugation and stained for CD3, CD4 and CD8, after which CD4+ and CD8+ T cells were sorted on a FACSAria. Unaffected controls provided scalp biopsies and blood samples. The data were obtained in a study of CD8+ T cells in alopecia areata listed by TCRdb under 2018. Broadly, across the study: In both human patients and the C3H/HeJ mouse model, the study applied high-throughput TCRbeta sequencing to look at T cell clonal expansion in alopecia areata. Human TCRbeta sequencing covered scalp tissue and sorted CD4+ and CD8+ peripheral blood T cells from patchy and totalis/universalis alopecia areata patients and healthy controls. Scalp clonality was compared among normal scalp (n=4), patchy alopecia areata scalp (n=8), and alopecia totalis/universalis scalp (n=8). RNA was extracted with the PAXgene miRNA kit for fixed scalp, the miRNeasy kit for PBMCs, and the RNeasy kit for mouse skin. Amplification of TCRbeta CDR3 regions was done by immunoSEQ multiplex PCR using 35 Vbeta forward primers and 13 Jbeta reverse primers. Overall study outcomes, separate from this receptor: Lesional scalp, especially in alopecia totalis/universalis, showed higher clonality and more expanded CD8+ clones than normal scalp, suggesting antigenic drive. Compared with mice, TCR sequences shared between patients were less clear, possibly partly because of HLA diversity across the patient population. Unlike mouse skin, which is dominated by gammadelta T cells, normal human skin has resident alphabeta T cells that are also sequenced, and this complicates analysis of the scalp TCR repertoire.

The library relied on the immunoSEQ multiplex PCR assay. To provide template for TCR sequencing, every sample had RNA extracted and reverse transcribed into cDNA. SuperScript III was used to make first-strand cDNA, primed with a 2:1 mix of oligo-dT and random hexamers. A synthetic immune receptor repertoire was used to assess amplification bias, and residual bias was removed computationally. Turning to the authors' computational methods: Raw reads were preprocessed for error removal, and CDR3 was defined according to IMGT conventions as running from the conserved cysteine to phenylalanine. Clonality was computed as 1 minus the Shannon entropy, with the entropy normalized by log2 of the number of productive unique TCRs. Scalp TCRbeta sequences were cross-referenced with sorted blood CD4 and CD8 repertoires so that the CD4 or CD8 identity of scalp clones could be inferred. TCRdb re-hosts the immuneACCESS table, in-frame sequences only. Its copies lack some clones; in the studies checked, an unresolved V gene accounts for under half of them, and the cause for the rest is not known. D and trimming were read from the DNA, whereas the V and J calls and clone size are those reported in that table. The sample table holds about 110,000 clones, of which approximately 59% were seen once. The top ten clonotypes cover 20% to 25% of the sample.

Sequences were obtained from CD8+ T cells sorted from blood. The receptor comes from a human donor in good health.

The DNA sequence is as follows: TGTGCCTGGAGTGCGACAGGAATGTTCGCTTTCTTT. The translation is CAWSATGMFAFF. The chain is made from TRBV30 and TRBJ1-1; TRBD1 is a weak D gene call, 6 bases matching. The germline V gene (reference sequence) provides CDR1 GTSNPN and CDR2 SVGIG. Including cysteine and phenylalanine, the CDR3 has 12 amino acids. The entry retains the CDR3 DNA only, 36 bases that are in frame from base 1. V loses 1 base of germline sequence and J loses 11 bases, and the interval between the two ends is 14 bases.